A selection of T cell receptor beta chains follows, all from one sample in a study of blood T cell repertoires in COVID-19. Assay: immunoSEQ multiplex PCR; the TCRdb copy retains only in-frame clones and omits some. The table shows about 190,000 clones, with less than 85% occurring only once. The sequenced material came from PBMCs or T cells enriched from blood (not recorded which). The receptors stem from a woman between 25 and 40 years old who had recovered from COVID-19. Both conserved end residues are part of each CDR3. D genes are given only for firm matches. Clone size is given for some rows only: seen once, a few or many times, or a class if the clone is expanded.

clone_size	d_call	v_call	j_call	cdr3_aa	cdr3_nt
once	.	TRBV5-1	TRBJ1-6	CASSLEGSGSPLHF	TGCGCCAGCAGCTTGGAGGGGTCCGGATCACCCCTCCACTTT
.	.	TRBV25-1	TRBJ2-7	CASSDGQLGTEQYF	TGTGCCAGCAGTGACGGACAGCTAGGGACGGAGCAGTACTTC
.	.	TRBV24-1	TRBJ1-2	CATSDLDNNYGYTF	TGTGCCACCAGTGATTTGGACAATAACTATGGCTACACCTTC
.	.	TRBV7-2	TRBJ2-2	CASSLYTGELFF	TGTGCCAGCAGCCTCTACACCGGGGAGCTGTTTTTT
.	TRBD1	TRBV14	TRBJ1-6	CASSQGTGQGAWNNSPLHF	TGTGCCAGCAGCCAGGGAACGGGACAGGGGGCATGGAATAATTCACCCCTCCACTTT
.	.	TRBV29-1	TRBJ2-1	CSVEGLEQFF	TGCAGCGTTGAAGGGCTCGAGCAGTTCTTC
.	TRBD2	TRBV29-1	TRBJ2-4	CSVEGLAGEIGKNIQYF	TGCAGCGTTGAAGGACTAGCGGGAGAGATTGGCAAAAACATTCAGTACTTC
.	TRBD2	TRBV4-1	TRBJ2-5	CASSHAGTNQETQYF	TGCGCCAGCAGCCATGCCGGGACTAACCAAGAGACCCAGTACTTC
.	.	TRBV28	TRBJ2-7	CASSNTGLAYEQYF	TGTGCCAGCAGTAATACAGGGTTAGCCTACGAGCAGTACTTC
.	.	TRBV11-2	TRBJ1-2	CASSLAGYGYTF	TGTGCCAGCAGCTTAGCAGGCTATGGCTACACCTTC
.	TRBD1	TRBV7-9	TRBJ1-2	CASSLGWTGGYGYTF	TGTGCCAGCAGCTTAGGTTGGACAGGGGGCTATGGCTACACCTTC
.	.	TRBV28	TRBJ2-4	CASAQGGGAAHIQYF	TGTGCCAGCGCCCAAGGGGGGGGTGCAGCGCACATTCAGTACTTC
.	.	TRBV28	TRBJ1-2	CASSPHGGVGSYGYTF	TGTGCCAGCAGTCCGCACGGGGGTGTGGGGTCGTATGGCTACACCTTC
.	TRBD2	TRBV6-1	TRBJ2-5	CASSDWTSGGETQYF	TGTGCCAGCAGTGATTGGACTAGCGGGGGAGAGACCCAGTACTTC
.	TRBD1	TRBV19	TRBJ1-3	CASTMGQFHSGNTIYF	TGTGCCAGTACCATGGGACAGTTTCACTCTGGAAACACCATATATTTT
.	.	TRBV28	TRBJ1-2	CASSLTVLFNYGYTF	TGTGCCAGCAGTTTAACAGTTCTATTTAACTATGGCTACACCTTC
.	TRBD1	TRBV2	TRBJ2-3	CASSRDRGLSLDTQYF	TGTGCCAGCAGCCGTGACAGGGGGCTCTCTCTAGATACGCAGTATTTT
.	TRBD1	TRBV27	TRBJ2-3	CASSFGSGTGVADTQYF	TGTGCCAGCAGTTTTGGGTCCGGGACAGGCGTCGCAGATACGCAGTATTTT
.	TRBD1	TRBV19	TRBJ2-4	CASSLTGGNIQYF	TGTGCCAGTAGTTTAACAGGGGGCAACATTCAGTACTTC
.	TRBD2	TRBV9	TRBJ2-3	CASSAKNGGSWALDTQYF	TGTGCCAGCAGCGCAAAAAACGGGGGGAGTTGGGCCTTAGATACGCAGTATTTT
once	TRBD1	TRBV3-1/TRBV3-2	TRBJ1-2	CASSQGGQAYYGYTF	TGTGCCAGCAGCCAAGGGGGACAGGCCTACTATGGCTACACCTTC
.	.	TRBV12-3/TRBV12-4	TRBJ1-6	CASSLELGSPLHF	TGTGCCAGCAGTTTGGAGTTGGGTTCACCCCTCCACTTT
.	.	TRBV4-1	TRBJ2-3	CASSQEDTTWDTQYF	TGCGCCAGCAGCCAAGAGGATACTACCTGGGATACGCAGTATTTT
.	.	TRBV2	TRBJ2-3	CASSEDSITDTQYF	TGTGCCAGCAGTGAAGATTCTATCACAGATACGCAGTATTTT
.	.	TRBV20-1	TRBJ2-2	CSARIGGELFF	TGCAGTGCTAGAATCGGGGGGGAGCTGTTTTTT
.	TRBD2	TRBV3-1/TRBV3-2	TRBJ2-3	CASSPTSGSDTQYF	TGTGCCAGCAGCCCTACTAGCGGGTCAGATACGCAGTATTTT
.	.	TRBV29-1	TRBJ2-2	CSVERFSGELFF	TGCAGCGTTGAGAGGTTCTCCGGGGAGCTGTTTTTT
.	TRBD2	TRBV27	TRBJ2-3	CASSFSGGGASDTQYF	TGTGCCAGCAGTTTCTCGGGCGGGGGGGCATCAGATACGCAGTATTTT
.	TRBD1	TRBV25-1	TRBJ2-2	CASSGLQGRTMTGELFF	TGTGCCAGCAGTGGGCTACAGGGGCGTACTATGACCGGGGAGCTGTTTTTT